This T cell receptor (beta chain) emerged from a study of a mutant IDH1 vaccine in newly diagnosed glioma. On the study more broadly: The start of vaccination came 4-6 weeks after radiotherapy alone, or with temozolomide cycles. Therapy received beforehand was radiotherapy, temozolomide, or both, with most patients given both.

The time point denotes: week 35, safety follow-up. Doses of 300 ug of mutant IDH1 20-mer peptide were given with topical imiquimod. Produced via immunoSEQ multiplex PCR; TCRdb's table is partial and in-frame only. The sample shows approximately 50,000 clones, 76% of them seen only once. This clone was seen a few times. Its antigen is still unknown. Whole-study findings and limits: Top peripheral T cell clonotype shifts appeared unrelated to pseudoprogression.

Germline V CDR1 and CDR2: SEHNR, FQNEAQ (reference sequence). The CDR3 totals 15 residues. Trimming cost V 6 bases and J 6 bases, with 18 bases left between them. This sample comprised PBMCs, obtained from a glioma patient whose treatment included an IDH1 peptide vaccine. This receptor was identified in a man aged 40-50 years with glioma. V gene TRBV7-9 combines with J gene TRBJ2-1, with a possible D match to TRBD2 (5 bases). CDR3 sequence: CASSKLTGRSNEQFF. The CDR3 bases are TGTGCCAGCAGTAAGTTGACGGGAAGGAGCAATGAGCAGTTCTTC.